This T cell receptor beta chain derives from a study of cytomegalovirus exposure and HLA in healthy donors. The donors were members of the validation cohort comprising over 100 subjects, separate from the approximately 670-subject first cohort. General study findings and limits: There were some public TCRs occurring in many donors, but most TCR sequences were rare. According to the study, roughly 180 TCR beta chains were cytomegalovirus-associated.

The CDR3 consists of 16 residues. CDR1 and CDR2 (germline): PRHDT, FYEKMQ (reference sequence). V lost 0 bases to trimming and J lost 1 base; unmatched junction nucleotides: 2. Of note for this clone: Its antigen is not identified.

TCRdb's copy holds only in-frame clones and misses some; the assay was immunoSEQ multiplex PCR. Of 95,000 to 150,000 clones in the sample, 89% were seen once. This chain joins TRBV13 and TRBJ2-5; 10 nucleotides agree with TRBD2. The sequence came from a young woman in good health and CMV-seronegative. The sample was PBMCs. CDR3 protein: CASSLGLAGVQETQYF. CDR3 coding DNA: TGTGCCAGCAGCTTAGGGCTAGCGGGGGTCCAAGAGACCCAGTACTTC. The entire variable domain, with the rest obtained from reference TRBV13 and TRBJ2-5, is as follows: AAGVIQSPRHLIKEKRETATLKCYPIPRHDTVYWYQQGPGQDPQFLISFYEKMQSDKGSIPDRFSAQQFSDYHSELNMSSLELGDSALYFCASSLGLAGVQETQYFGPGTRLLVL.